This paragraph reports one T cell receptor (beta chain). Its antigen is not identified. V gave up 1 base and J gave up 5 bases, with 8 bases separating them. The CDR3 has 14 amino acids. The germline V gene has CDR1 MNHEY and CDR2 SMNVEV (reference sequence). These data belong to a study of cytomegalovirus exposure and HLA in healthy donors. Study conclusions and caveats: Some V segments, including TRBV6-2 and TRBV6-3, were excluded as indistinguishable.

Primers for the PCR totalled 60 Vbeta and 13 Jbeta. Repertoires were generated with immunoSEQ multiplex PCR, while TCRdb's copy carries only in-frame clones and drops some. In the table there are approximately 110,000 clones, 82% of which are singletons. This receptor was identified in a woman aged 18-29 years in good health and CMV-seronegative. The chain carries TRBV27 and TRBJ1-4, with D hard to call. Sequenced input: PBMCs. The CDR3 DNA follows: TGTGCCAGCAGTTTATGGGCCGCAAATGAAAAACTGTTTTTT. Residues: CASSLWAANEKLFF.